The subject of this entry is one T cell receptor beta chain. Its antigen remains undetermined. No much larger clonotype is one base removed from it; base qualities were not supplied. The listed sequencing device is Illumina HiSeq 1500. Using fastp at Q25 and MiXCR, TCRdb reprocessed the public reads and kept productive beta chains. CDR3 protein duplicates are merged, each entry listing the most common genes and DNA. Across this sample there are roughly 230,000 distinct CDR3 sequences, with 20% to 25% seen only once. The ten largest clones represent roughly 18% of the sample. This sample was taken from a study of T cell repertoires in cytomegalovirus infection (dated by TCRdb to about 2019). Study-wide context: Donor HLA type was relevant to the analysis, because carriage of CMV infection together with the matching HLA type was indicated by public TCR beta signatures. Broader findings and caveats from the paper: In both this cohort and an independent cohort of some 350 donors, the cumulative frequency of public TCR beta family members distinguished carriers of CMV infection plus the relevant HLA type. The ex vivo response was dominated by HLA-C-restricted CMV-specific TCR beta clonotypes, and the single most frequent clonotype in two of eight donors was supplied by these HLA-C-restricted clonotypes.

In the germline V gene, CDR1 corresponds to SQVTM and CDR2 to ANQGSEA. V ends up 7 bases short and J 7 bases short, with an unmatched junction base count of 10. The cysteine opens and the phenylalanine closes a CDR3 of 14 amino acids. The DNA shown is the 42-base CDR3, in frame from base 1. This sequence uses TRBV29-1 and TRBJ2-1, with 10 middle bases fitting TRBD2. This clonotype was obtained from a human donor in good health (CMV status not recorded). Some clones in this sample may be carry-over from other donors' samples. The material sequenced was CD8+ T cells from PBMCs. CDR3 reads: CSGGRSGGANEQFF. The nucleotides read TGCAGCGGAGGAAGAAGCGGGGGGGCAAATGAGCAGTTCTTC.